This T cell receptor beta chain comes out of a study of tumor-infiltrating lymphocytes in primary liver carcinoma. At the level of the study: The tumors ranged from roughly 4 to 11 cm across and fell within stage T1-T3 N0M0.

CDR3 size: 15 residues. Germline assignment: CDR1 SQVTM and CDR2 ANQGSEA. Total RNA amounting to around 540 ng was the source from which TCR beta cDNA was made with a constant-region primer. The TCR beta library was amplified through three nested multiplex PCR rounds in a modified ARM-PCR procedure. TRBV1-TRBV30 forward primers and a C-beta reverse primer were used in the first two PCR rounds, which each ran for approximately 10 cycles. TCRdb analysed the multiplex PCR reads with MiXCR anew, one entry per CDR3 protein. There are some 190,000 distinct CDR3 sequences in the sample; about 85% occur only once, and roughly 18% lies in the top ten. It was from around 20-30 mg of unsorted bulk tissue that RNA and DNA were co-extracted. With regard to this clonotype: Since no conserved phenylalanine or tryptophan closes the CDR3, a read error is the likely cause.

The receptor was derived from a man aged 40-55 years with primary liver carcinoma and hepatitis B virus infection. The specimen was tumor tissue from primary liver carcinoma. The chain links TRBV29-1 to TRBJ1-1; perhaps TRBD1 as D (5 bases). CDR3 amino acids: CSVAPGWGINTEAFY. The DNA of the CDR3 is TGCAGCGTTGCCCCAGGGTGGGGGATAAACACAGAAGCTTTCTAT.